This is a list of T cell receptor beta chains from one sample in a study of CD8 T cell repertoires and HIV-1 epitope variants. Using immunoSEQ multiplex PCR, the repertoire was profiled, and TCRdb retains in-frame clones only, with some absent. The sample contains 4,500 to 5,000 clones, 60% to 65% of which appear only once. Antigens for these TCRs are unknown. The sequenced sample was cultured CD8+ T cells derived from PBMCs. Receptors were obtained from a male donor with HIV. Each CDR3 is given with its conserved first and last residue. Fields, in order: clone size, D gene, J gene, CDR3 length, V gene, CDR3 protein, CDR3 DNA. D genes are given only for firm matches. Clone size appears in some rows only: once, few, many, or a class for an expanded clone.

clone size: .
D gene: TRBD1
J gene: TRBJ2-7
CDR3 length: 15
V gene: TRBV7-9
CDR3 protein: CASSLVASGTGEQYF
CDR3 DNA: TGTGCCAGCAGCTTAGTAGCTAGTGGGACAGGCGAGCAGTACTTC

clone size: .
D gene: TRBD2
J gene: TRBJ2-1
CDR3 length: 16
V gene: TRBV7-6
CDR3 protein: CASSPTLADSYNEQFF
CDR3 DNA: TGTGCCAGCAGCCCTACTCTAGCGGATTCCTACAATGAGCAGTTCTTC

clone size: .
D gene: TRBD1
J gene: TRBJ2-4
CDR3 length: 13
V gene: TRBV28
CDR3 protein: CASRTFDRGIQYF
CDR3 DNA: TGTGCCAGCAGAACCTTCGACAGGGGCATTCAGTACTTC

clone size: few
D gene: .
J gene: TRBJ2-7
CDR3 length: 12
V gene: TRBV6-5
CDR3 protein: CASESGTYEQYF
CDR3 DNA: TGTGCCAGCGAGTCAGGCACCTACGAGCAGTACTTC

clone size: .
D gene: TRBD2
J gene: TRBJ2-1
CDR3 length: 14
V gene: TRBV5-8
CDR3 protein: CASSLDSGLDEQFF
CDR3 DNA: TGTGCCAGCAGCTTGGATAGCGGGTTGGATGAGCAGTTCTTC

clone size: few
D gene: TRBD1
J gene: TRBJ1-2
CDR3 length: 17
V gene: TRBV28
CDR3 protein: CASTPGDRGPYGYGYTF
CDR3 DNA: TGTGCCAGCACCCCCGGGGACAGGGGACCCTACGGCTATGGCTACACCTTC

clone size: .
D gene: TRBD1
J gene: TRBJ2-7
CDR3 length: 15
V gene: TRBV5-1
CDR3 protein: CASSLELGTGVEQYF
CDR3 DNA: TGCGCCAGCAGCTTGGAGTTAGGGACAGGGGTGGAGCAGTACTTC

clone size: .
D gene: .
J gene: TRBJ2-3
CDR3 length: 14
V gene: TRBV28
CDR3 protein: CASSLGGSGNTQYF
CDR3 DNA: TGTGCCAGCAGTTTAGGGGGTAGCGGTAATACGCAGTATTTT

clone size: .
D gene: TRBD1
J gene: TRBJ2-5
CDR3 length: 14
V gene: TRBV6-5
CDR3 protein: CASSNTGGRETQYF
CDR3 DNA: TGTGCCAGCAGTAATACAGGGGGGCGAGAGACCCAGTACTTC

clone size: .
D gene: TRBD1
J gene: TRBJ1-2
CDR3 length: 15
V gene: TRBV19
CDR3 protein: CASSILRQGDYGYTF
CDR3 DNA: TGTGCCAGTAGTATTCTGAGACAGGGCGACTATGGCTACACCTTC

clone size: .
D gene: TRBD1
J gene: TRBJ1-5
CDR3 length: 17
V gene: TRBV7-9
CDR3 protein: CASSLGGQSPYNQPQHF
CDR3 DNA: TGTGCCAGCAGCTTAGGGGGACAGTCCCCGTACAATCAGCCCCAGCATTTT